This T cell receptor (beta chain) was captured by sequencing in a study of neurological immune-mediated disorders. Study findings and constraints: Across subjects, expanded clones had no CDR3 amino acid sequences in common, pointing to private repertoires in all groups. While HTLV-1-associated myelopathy showed the greatest TCR clonal expansion, multiple sclerosis showed the least, falling below healthy controls.

CDR3 length: 15 residues. CDR1 SEHNR and CDR2 FQNEAQ come from the germline V gene (reference sequence). The V end was cut by 8 bases, the J end by 4 bases, with 18 bases between. Concerning this clonotype: What it binds is unknown.

Synthesis of cDNA was performed by 5'RACE using 10-nucleotide random UMIs. One entry per CDR3 protein, called by TCRdb with MiXCR from the 5' RACE reads. Of under 45,000 distinct CDR3 sequences listed, 20% to 25% were seen once; the top ten hold 4% to 5.5%. Time point specified: technical triplicate 3. Stored at -80 C, 2 million PBMCs were the source of the unsorted libraries. The origin of this receptor is a man aged 60 to 69 with HTLV-1-associated myelopathy (HAM/TSP). The specimen sequenced was PBMCs. The chain combines TRBV7-9 with TRBJ2-1, with D possibly being TRBD1 or TRBD2 (5 bases each). CDR3 in DNA: TGTGCCAGCTCCCTCCGGGACGTAACTTACAATGAGCAGTTCTTC. Translated, it gives CASSLRDVTYNEQFF.